This is a list of T cell receptor beta chains from one sample in a study of blood T cell repertoires in COVID-19. Assay: immunoSEQ multiplex PCR; the TCRdb copy retains only in-frame clones and omits some. The sample lists 200,000 to 250,000 clones; roughly 80% were seen once. The sample consisted of peripheral blood. These receptors all come from a man aged 80 or over with acute or convalescent COVID-19. The CDR3 runs from the conserved cysteine through the conserved F or W. Each record gives: J gene, clone size, D gene, V gene, CDR3 protein, CDR3 DNA. D genes are given only for firm matches. Clone size is given for some rows only: seen once, a few or many times, or a class if the clone is expanded.

j_call: TRBJ1-4
clone_size: -
d_call: TRBD1
v_call: TRBV4-2
cdr3_aa: CASSPSRAGGEEKLFF
cdr3_nt: TGTGCCAGCAGCCCAAGCAGGGCAGGGGGCGAAGAAAAACTGTTTTTT

j_call: TRBJ2-7
clone_size: -
d_call: TRBD2
v_call: TRBV6-6
cdr3_aa: CASSSLSRGGIYEQYF
cdr3_nt: TGTGCCAGCAGTTCCTTGTCGCGGGGGGGCATCTACGAGCAGTACTTC

j_call: TRBJ1-4
clone_size: -
d_call: -
v_call: TRBV28
cdr3_aa: CASGPGGAKEKLFF
cdr3_nt: TGTGCCAGCGGACCGGGGGGCGCAAAAGAAAAACTGTTTTTT

j_call: TRBJ2-1
clone_size: few
d_call: TRBD2
v_call: TRBV5-1
cdr3_aa: CASSLAIGGGYNEQFF
cdr3_nt: TGCGCCAGCAGCTTGGCGATCGGCGGGGGGTACAATGAGCAGTTCTTC

j_call: TRBJ1-5
clone_size: few
d_call: -
v_call: TRBV19
cdr3_aa: CASISGADQPQHF
cdr3_nt: TGTGCCAGTATTTCAGGGGCTGATCAGCCCCAGCATTTT

j_call: TRBJ2-1
clone_size: -
d_call: -
v_call: TRBV2
cdr3_aa: CASSDDEQFF
cdr3_nt: TGTGCCAGCAGTGACGATGAGCAGTTCTTC

j_call: TRBJ2-3
clone_size: few
d_call: TRBD2
v_call: TRBV3-1/TRBV3-2
cdr3_aa: CASSQDEGLAGDDTQYF
cdr3_nt: TGTGCCAGCAGCCAAGATGAGGGACTAGCGGGGGACGATACGCAGTATTTT

j_call: TRBJ2-3
clone_size: -
d_call: TRBD2
v_call: TRBV3-1/TRBV3-2
cdr3_aa: CASSRWTSGRGDTQYF
cdr3_nt: TGTGCCAGCAGCCGATGGACTAGCGGGAGAGGAGATACGCAGTATTTT

j_call: TRBJ2-7
clone_size: few
d_call: TRBD1
v_call: TRBV19
cdr3_aa: CASSSSWSTGRGYEQYF
cdr3_nt: TGTGCCAGTAGTTCCTCTTGGTCGACAGGGCGAGGGTACGAGCAGTACTTC

j_call: TRBJ2-7
clone_size: -
d_call: -
v_call: TRBV21-1
cdr3_aa: CASSKDSGTGGPYEQYF
cdr3_nt: TGTGCCAGCAGCAAGGATTCCGGGACAGGGGGCCCCTACGAGCAGTACTTC

j_call: TRBJ2-3
clone_size: -
d_call: TRBD2
v_call: TRBV28
cdr3_aa: CASSLLPKASGVTDTQYF
cdr3_nt: TGTGCCAGCAGTCTCCTACCGAAAGCTAGCGGGGTCACAGATACGCAGTATTTT

j_call: TRBJ1-5
clone_size: -
d_call: -
v_call: TRBV5-1
cdr3_aa: CASSPSSGGNQPQHF
cdr3_nt: TGCGCCAGCAGCCCGAGCTCAGGGGGCAATCAGCCCCAGCATTTT

j_call: TRBJ1-2
clone_size: -
d_call: TRBD1
v_call: TRBV24-1
cdr3_aa: CATSDTGAGGYTF
cdr3_nt: TGTGCCACCAGTGATACAGGGGCGGGTGGCTACACCTTC

j_call: TRBJ1-5
clone_size: -
d_call: -
v_call: TRBV28
cdr3_aa: CASSLNPLTGQPQHF
cdr3_nt: TGTGCCAGCAGTTTAAACCCCCTGACAGGTCAGCCCCAGCATTTT

j_call: TRBJ1-2
clone_size: -
d_call: -
v_call: TRBV2
cdr3_aa: CASRGERGSYGYTF
cdr3_nt: TGTGCCAGCCGGGGGGAACGGGGATCCTATGGCTACACCTTC

j_call: TRBJ2-3
clone_size: -
d_call: -
v_call: TRBV18
cdr3_aa: CASSRTGSTDTQYF
cdr3_nt: TGTGCCAGCTCCCGGACGGGGAGCACAGATACGCAGTATTTT

j_call: TRBJ1-5
clone_size: -
d_call: -
v_call: TRBV3-1/TRBV3-2
cdr3_aa: CASSQGPVGRRGQPQHF
cdr3_nt: TGTGCCAGCAGCCAAGGTCCTGTAGGACGTAGGGGTCAGCCCCAGCATTTT

j_call: TRBJ2-7
clone_size: -
d_call: -
v_call: TRBV19
cdr3_aa: CASSIDRDGSEQYF
cdr3_nt: TGTGCCAGTAGTATAGACAGGGATGGGTCCGAGCAGTACTTC

j_call: TRBJ2-7
clone_size: few
d_call: TRBD1
v_call: TRBV5-1
cdr3_aa: CASSLTGNWGWEGEQYF
cdr3_nt: TGCGCCAGCAGCCTGACAGGGAATTGGGGTTGGGAAGGGGAGCAGTACTTC

j_call: TRBJ1-2
clone_size: -
d_call: -
v_call: TRBV13
cdr3_aa: CASSLNRHPIPNYGYTF
cdr3_nt: TGTGCCAGCAGCTTAAACAGACACCCTATCCCCAACTATGGCTACACCTTC

j_call: TRBJ2-3
clone_size: -
d_call: TRBD2
v_call: TRBV4-2
cdr3_aa: CASSPRLAGYTDTQYF
cdr3_nt: TGTGCCAGCAGCCCGCGACTAGCGGGATACACAGATACGCAGTATTTT

j_call: TRBJ1-6
clone_size: -
d_call: TRBD1
v_call: TRBV5-8
cdr3_aa: CASSWSGTGVASPLHF
cdr3_nt: TGTGCCAGCAGCTGGTCCGGGACAGGGGTGGCCTCACCCCTCCACTTT

j_call: TRBJ2-1
clone_size: -
d_call: TRBD2
v_call: TRBV24-1
cdr3_aa: CATSDSIAGGPSDEQFF
cdr3_nt: TGTGCCACCAGTGATTCCATAGCGGGAGGGCCTTCCGATGAGCAGTTCTTC

j_call: TRBJ2-2
clone_size: -
d_call: TRBD2
v_call: TRBV19
cdr3_aa: CASRPGLAGGRETGELFF
cdr3_nt: TGTGCCAGTAGGCCGGGACTAGCGGGAGGGCGGGAAACCGGGGAGCTGTTTTTT

j_call: TRBJ1-5
clone_size: once
d_call: -
v_call: TRBV12-3/TRBV12-4
cdr3_aa: CASSRTGNQPQHF
cdr3_nt: TGTGCCAGCAGCCGCACAGGGAATCAGCCCCAGCATTTT

j_call: TRBJ1-2
clone_size: -
d_call: -
v_call: TRBV18
cdr3_aa: CASSPPRGVNYGYTF
cdr3_nt: TGTGCCAGCTCACCACCCAGGGGTGTAAACTATGGCTACACCTTC

j_call: TRBJ2-3
clone_size: -
d_call: -
v_call: TRBV19
cdr3_aa: CASRQASTDTQYF
cdr3_nt: TGTGCCAGTAGACAGGCTAGCACAGATACGCAGTATTTT

j_call: TRBJ1-2
clone_size: -
d_call: TRBD1
v_call: TRBV27
cdr3_aa: CASSGWTGESYGYTF
cdr3_nt: TGTGCCAGCAGTGGGTGGACAGGGGAGAGCTATGGCTACACCTTC

j_call: TRBJ2-2
clone_size: -
d_call: TRBD2
v_call: TRBV7-9
cdr3_aa: CASSLGSGTTNTGELFF
cdr3_nt: TGTGCCAGCAGCTTAGGCTCCGGGACTACCAACACCGGGGAGCTGTTTTTT

j_call: TRBJ2-3
clone_size: -
d_call: TRBD2
v_call: TRBV7-3
cdr3_aa: CASSLMGLAGLAPDTDTQYF
cdr3_nt: TGTGCCAGCAGCTTAATGGGACTAGCGGGACTCGCTCCGGACACAGATACGCAGTATTTT

j_call: TRBJ2-3
clone_size: -
d_call: TRBD2
v_call: TRBV18
cdr3_aa: CASSPDGLAGDTQYF
cdr3_nt: TGTGCCAGCTCACCAGACGGACTAGCGGGGGATACGCAGTATTTT

j_call: TRBJ2-3
clone_size: -
d_call: TRBD2
v_call: TRBV5-8
cdr3_aa: CASSLSGTSGGTDTQYF
cdr3_nt: TGTGCCAGCAGCTTATCCGGGACTAGCGGGGGCACAGATACGCAGTATTTT

j_call: TRBJ1-2
clone_size: -
d_call: -
v_call: TRBV28
cdr3_aa: CASSWSDYGYTF
cdr3_nt: TGTGCCAGCAGTTGGTCGGACTATGGCTACACCTTC

j_call: TRBJ2-7
clone_size: -
d_call: -
v_call: TRBV6-2/TRBV6-3
cdr3_aa: CASSYGPTGRESEQYF
cdr3_nt: TGTGCCAGCAGTTACGGGCCAACGGGAAGGGAGTCCGAGCAGTACTTC

j_call: TRBJ2-7
clone_size: -
d_call: TRBD2
v_call: TRBV6-6
cdr3_aa: CASSYQTSFEQYF
cdr3_nt: TGTGCCAGCAGTTACCAGACTAGCTTCGAGCAGTACTTC

j_call: TRBJ1-1
clone_size: -
d_call: TRBD1
v_call: TRBV5-1
cdr3_aa: CASSAPRDRGRLSLGAFF
cdr3_nt: TGCGCCAGCAGCGCTCCCCGGGACAGGGGCCGCCTTTCACTGGGAGCTTTCTTT

j_call: TRBJ2-2
clone_size: -
d_call: TRBD2
v_call: TRBV19
cdr3_aa: CASTPKRETSGDTGELFF
cdr3_nt: TGTGCCAGTACCCCAAAAAGGGAGACTAGCGGGGACACCGGGGAGCTGTTTTTT

j_call: TRBJ1-4
clone_size: -
d_call: -
v_call: TRBV5-1
cdr3_aa: CASSLSATNEKLFF
cdr3_nt: TGCGCCAGCAGCCTCAGTGCAACTAATGAAAAACTGTTTTTT

j_call: TRBJ2-7
clone_size: -
d_call: TRBD2
v_call: TRBV3-1/TRBV3-2
cdr3_aa: CASSQGLAGPYEQYF
cdr3_nt: TGTGCCAGCAGCCAAGGACTAGCGGGACCCTACGAGCAGTACTTC

j_call: TRBJ1-3
clone_size: -
d_call: -
v_call: TRBV5-1
cdr3_aa: CASSLDALLSNGNTIYF
cdr3_nt: TGCGCCAGCAGCTTGGACGCGCTACTGAGCAATGGAAACACCATATATTTT

j_call: TRBJ2-3
clone_size: -
d_call: -
v_call: TRBV20-1
cdr3_aa: CSALNRDTQYF
cdr3_nt: TGCAGTGCTCTGAATCGGGATACGCAGTATTTT

j_call: TRBJ2-7
clone_size: -
d_call: TRBD1
v_call: TRBV5-1
cdr3_aa: CASSLGQGGYEQYF
cdr3_nt: TGCGCCAGCAGCTTGGGACAGGGGGGATACGAGCAGTACTTC